This T cell receptor (beta chain) comes out of a study of blood T cell repertoires in COVID-19. Study-wide context: From T cells, B-cell-depleted T cells, or PBMCs came the material, which was cDNA or gDNA.

The assay was immunoSEQ multiplex PCR, and TCRdb's table has in-frame clones only and misses some. Among around 120,000 clones listed, 80% to 90% were seen once. V lost 5 bases, J lost 0 bases, and 14 bases lay in between. This CDR3 has 17 amino acids. The chain has TRBV23-1 and TRBJ2-6; D perhaps matches TRBD1 (6 bases). TRBV23-1 is treated as an ORF (open reading frame) with a function not yet certain. The source of this sequence is a woman in her seventies with acute or convalescent COVID-19. Specimen: peripheral blood. For the CDR3, the DNA is TGCGCCAGCAGTGTAACGACAGGAAGCTCTGGGGCCAACGTCCTGACTTTC. Translating gives CASSVTTGSSGANVLTF.